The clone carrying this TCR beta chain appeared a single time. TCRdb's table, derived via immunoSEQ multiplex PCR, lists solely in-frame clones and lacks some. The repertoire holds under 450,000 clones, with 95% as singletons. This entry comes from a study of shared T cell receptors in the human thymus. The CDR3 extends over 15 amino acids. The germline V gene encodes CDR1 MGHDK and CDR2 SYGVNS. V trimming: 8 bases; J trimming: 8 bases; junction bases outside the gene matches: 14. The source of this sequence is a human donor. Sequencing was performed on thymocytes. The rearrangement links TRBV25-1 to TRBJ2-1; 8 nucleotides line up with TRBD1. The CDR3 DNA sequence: TGTGCCAGCTTTCCTGGGACAGGCCTACAATATGAGCAGTTCTTC. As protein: CASFPGTGLQYEQFF.